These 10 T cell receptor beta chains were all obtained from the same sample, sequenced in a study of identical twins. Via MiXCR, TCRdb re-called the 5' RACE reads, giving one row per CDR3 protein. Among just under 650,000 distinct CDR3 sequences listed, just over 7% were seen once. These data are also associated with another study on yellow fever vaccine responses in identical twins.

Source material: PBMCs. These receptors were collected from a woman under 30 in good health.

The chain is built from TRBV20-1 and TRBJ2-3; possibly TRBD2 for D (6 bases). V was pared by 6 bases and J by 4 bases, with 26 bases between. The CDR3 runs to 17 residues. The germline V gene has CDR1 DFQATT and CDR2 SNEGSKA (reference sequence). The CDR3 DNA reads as TGCAGTGCGACGAGCACCGGGACTCCAACCCCCGCAGATACGCAGTATTTT. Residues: CSATSTGTPTPADTQYF.

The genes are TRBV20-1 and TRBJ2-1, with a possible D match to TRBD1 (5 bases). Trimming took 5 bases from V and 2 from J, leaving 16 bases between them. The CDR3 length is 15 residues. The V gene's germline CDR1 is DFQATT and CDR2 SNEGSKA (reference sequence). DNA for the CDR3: TGCAGTGCTGATACAGGAAGGCAAGCCTACAATGAGCAGTTCTTC. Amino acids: CSADTGRQAYNEQFF.

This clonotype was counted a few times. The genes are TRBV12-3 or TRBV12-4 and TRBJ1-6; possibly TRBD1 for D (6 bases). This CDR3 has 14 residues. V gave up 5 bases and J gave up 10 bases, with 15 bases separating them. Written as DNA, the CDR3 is TGTGCCAGCAGTGCCACAGGGTTACGGTCACCCCTCCACTTT. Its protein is CASSATGLRSPLHF.

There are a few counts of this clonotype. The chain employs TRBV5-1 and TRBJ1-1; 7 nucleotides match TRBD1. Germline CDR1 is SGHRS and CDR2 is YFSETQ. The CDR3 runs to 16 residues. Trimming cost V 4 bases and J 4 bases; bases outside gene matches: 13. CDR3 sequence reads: CASSPGHAGGITEAFF. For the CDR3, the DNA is TGCGCCAGCAGCCCAGGACACGCAGGGGGAATCACTGAAGCTTTCTTT.

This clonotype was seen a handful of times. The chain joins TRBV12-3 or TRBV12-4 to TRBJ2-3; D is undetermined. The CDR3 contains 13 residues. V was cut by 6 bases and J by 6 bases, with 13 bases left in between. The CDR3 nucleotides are TGTGCCAGCAGCCTTATGGTCATGGATACGCAGTATTTT. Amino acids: CASSLMVMDTQYF.

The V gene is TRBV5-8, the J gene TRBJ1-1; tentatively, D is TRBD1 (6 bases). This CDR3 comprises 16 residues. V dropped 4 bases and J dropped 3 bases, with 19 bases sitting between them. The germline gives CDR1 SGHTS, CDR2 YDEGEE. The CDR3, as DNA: TGTGCCAGCAGCAAGACGGGACACCTTGGGGACACTGAAGCTTTCTTT. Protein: CASSKTGHLGDTEAFF.

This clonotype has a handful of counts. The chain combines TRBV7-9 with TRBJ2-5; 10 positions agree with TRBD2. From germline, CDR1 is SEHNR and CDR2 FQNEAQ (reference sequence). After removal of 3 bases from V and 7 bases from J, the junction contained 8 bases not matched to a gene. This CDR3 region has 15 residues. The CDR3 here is CASSLASGSLVTQYF. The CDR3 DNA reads TGTGCCAGCAGCTTGGCTAGCGGGAGTTTGGTGACCCAGTACTTC.

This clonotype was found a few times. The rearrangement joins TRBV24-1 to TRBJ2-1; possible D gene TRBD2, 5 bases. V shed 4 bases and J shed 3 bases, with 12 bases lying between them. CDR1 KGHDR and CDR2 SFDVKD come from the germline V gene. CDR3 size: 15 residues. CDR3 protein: CATSDNTGNYNEQFF. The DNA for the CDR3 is TGTGCCACCAGTGACAACACCGGGAACTACAATGAGCAGTTCTTC.

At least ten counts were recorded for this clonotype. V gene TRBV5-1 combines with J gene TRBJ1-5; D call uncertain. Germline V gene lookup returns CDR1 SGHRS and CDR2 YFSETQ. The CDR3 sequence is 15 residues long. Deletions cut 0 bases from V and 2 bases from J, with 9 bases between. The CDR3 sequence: CASSLGELGNQPQHF. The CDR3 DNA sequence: TGCGCCAGCAGCTTGGGAGAACTGGGCAATCAGCCCCAGCATTTT. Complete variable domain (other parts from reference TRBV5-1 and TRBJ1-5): KAGVTQTPRYLIKTRGQQVTLSCSPISGHRSVSWYQQTPGQGLQFLFEYFSETQRNKGNFPGRFSGRQFSNSRSEMNVSTLELGDSALYLCASSLGELGNQPQHFGDGTRLSIL.

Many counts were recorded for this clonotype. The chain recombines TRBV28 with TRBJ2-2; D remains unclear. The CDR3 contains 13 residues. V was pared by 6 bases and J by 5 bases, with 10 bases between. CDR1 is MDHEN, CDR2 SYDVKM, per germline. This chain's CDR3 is CASRFPETGELFF. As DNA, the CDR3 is TGTGCCAGCAGGTTCCCAGAGACCGGGGAGCTGTTTTTT.